The 24 T cell receptor beta chains presented below share a single source sample, sequenced in a study of cytotoxic CD8 clonotypes in ibrutinib-treated CLL. The assay was immunoSEQ multiplex PCR, and TCRdb's table has in-frame clones only and misses some. The sample holds approximately 74,000 clones, approximately 80% seen once. The sample here was PBMCs, taken at disease progression, from a patient treated with ibrutinib. Source of these receptors: a human donor with chronic lymphocytic leukemia.

This clone was recorded many times. This chain connects TRBV4-1 to TRBJ2-7; 13 bases are a match to TRBD2. The CDR3 sequence is 16 residues long. Germline trimming cut 4 bases from V and 2 bases from J; bases unmatched to any gene: 5. Germline CDR1 and CDR2: MGHRA and YSYEKL. CDR3 nucleotide sequence: TGCGCCAGCAGCCCGACGGGGACTAGCGGGGCCTACGAGCAGTACTTC. Encoded protein: CASSPTGTSGAYEQYF.

The chain uses TRBV6-1 and TRBJ1-4, with a weak D call TRBD1 (5 bases). The CDR3 contains 12 residues. Per germline, CDR1 MNHNS and CDR2 SASEGT. V lost 7 bases, J lost 8 bases, and 11 bases lay in between. CDR3 nucleotide sequence: TGTGCCAGCACCAGGGCTGGGGAAAAACTGTTTTTT. The encoded protein is CASTRAGEKLFF.

The chain is built from TRBV18 and TRBJ1-1; 7 bases map to TRBD1. This CDR3 contains 14 residues. J was trimmed by 3 bases and V by 6 bases; bases with no gene match: 7. Germline CDR1 is KGHSH and CDR2 is LQKENI. The CDR3 reads CASSPRQGYTEAFF. The DNA of the CDR3 is TGTGCCAGCTCGCCTAGACAGGGCTACACTGAAGCTTTCTTT.

The rearrangement uses TRBV29-1 and TRBJ1-2; 11 bases are a match to TRBD1. The germline V gene has CDR1 SQVTM and CDR2 ANQGSEA. CDR3 length: 16 residues. Trimming removed 6 bases from V and 4 bases from J; junction bases left unmatched: 13. The CDR3 DNA is TGCAGCGTAGACTCAAAGGCGGACAGGGGGCTCTATGGCTACACCTTC. It codes for CSVDSKADRGLYGYTF.

CDR3: CASSGSFTDTQYF. The CDR3 DNA follows: TGTGCCAGCAGCGGTTCCTTCACAGATACGCAGTATTTT. This chain connects TRBV7-9 to TRBJ2-3; D call uncertain. Trimming removed 5 bases at V and 2 bases at J, with 8 bases between. The length of the CDR3 is 13 residues. The germline CDR1 and CDR2 sequences are SEHNR and FQNEAQ (reference sequence).

The J gene is TRBJ2-1, the V gene TRBV28; no definite D call. In germline, CDR1 is MDHEN, CDR2 SYDVKM. There are 13 residues in the CDR3. Trimming shortened V by 6 bases and J by 7 bases, and 13 bases separated the two germline ends. CDR3: CASRQGSKNEQFF. The CDR3 DNA follows: TGTGCCAGCAGGCAAGGTAGTAAGAATGAGCAGTTCTTC.

The gene calls are TRBV27 and TRBJ1-1; no clear D gene. The CDR3 has 14 residues. V lost 6 bases and J lost 0, with 11 bases in between. Germline V CDR1 and CDR2: MNHEY, SMNVEV (reference sequence). CDR3 nucleotides: TGTGCCAGCAGCTTTTCCGTGATGAACACTGAAGCTTTCTTT. This sequence encodes CASSFSVMNTEAFF.

The J gene is TRBJ2-3, the V gene TRBV10-1; TRBD1 matches at 9 bases. Trimming took 8 bases from V and 8 from J; bases not matched to a gene: 8. The CDR3 loop spans 13 amino acids. The germline V gene has CDR1 WNHNN and CDR2 SYGVQD (reference sequence). CDR3 sequence: CASVRDREGTQYF. CDR3 coding DNA: TGCGCCAGCGTCCGGGACAGGGAGGGTACGCAGTATTTT.

The rearrangement links TRBV5-1 to TRBJ2-7, with a possible D match to TRBD2 (6 bases). Per the germline V gene, CDR1 is SGHRS and CDR2 is YFSETQ. The CDR3 runs 13 residues. V was cut by 4 bases and J by 3 bases, with 11 bases left in between. The CDR3 region has the DNA TGCGCCAGCAGCGGAGGGACGAACTACGAGCAGTACTTC. The encoded protein is CASSGGTNYEQYF.

The rearrangement joins TRBV12-2 to TRBJ1-2. TRBV12-2 is flagged as a pseudogene. The CDR3 loop spans 14 amino acids. The CDR3 here is CASRLGKESYGYTF. CDR3 coding DNA: TGTGCAAGTCGCTTAGGAAAGGAATCCTATGGCTACACCTTC.

The chain combines TRBV2 with TRBJ1-5; D is undetermined. The CDR3 spans 15 residues. Germline V gene sequence: CDR1 SNHLY, CDR2 FYNNEI. The V and J ends lost 2 bases and 4 bases respectively, with 12 bases between them. CDR3 nucleotide sequence: TGTGCCAGCAGTGAACAGTCAGCCCGGAATCAGCCCCAGCATTTT. Protein product: CASSEQSARNQPQHF.

The chain combines TRBV10-2 with TRBJ2-6; the D is unclear. The V end was cut by 4 bases, the J end by 2 bases, with 0 bases between. This CDR3 spans 12 amino acids. Germline V gene data show CDR1 as WSHSY and CDR2 as SAAADI. CDR3 bases: TGCGCCAGCAGTGCTGGGGCCAACGTCCTGACTTTC. It encodes CASSAGANVLTF.

V usage is TRBV6-1 and J usage is TRBJ1-3; possibly TRBD1 for D (5 bases). CDR3 size: 15 residues. Germline lookup yields CDR1 MNHNS and CDR2 SASEGT. V lost 6 bases and J lost 0, with 12 bases in between. This CDR3 reads CASRPGPSSGNTIYF. DNA for the CDR3: TGTGCCAGCAGACCGGGACCCAGCTCTGGAAACACCATATATTTT.

Only a few counts were recorded for this clone. V usage is TRBV30 and J usage is TRBJ1-5; 9 nucleotides agree with TRBD1. Trimming at V came to 5 bases and at J to 4 bases, leaving 12 bases not matched to a gene. The CDR3 runs 16 residues. CDR1 and CDR2 (germline): GTSNPN, SVGIG (reference sequence). DNA of the CDR3: TGTGCCTGGTCTCTTGGGGGGGACAGGGAAAATCAGCCCCAGCATTTT. Its protein is CAWSLGGDRENQPQHF.

The chain uses TRBV11-2 and TRBJ1-4, with no clear D. V was shortened by 5 bases and J by 2 bases, with 21 bases between the two germline ends. CDR1 is SGHAT, CDR2 FQNNGV, per germline. The CDR3 spans 18 residues. CDR3 DNA: TGTGCCAGCAGCCGACGGTTTGGGGTGGAGTATACTAATGAAAAACTGTTTTTT. Its protein product is CASSRRFGVEYTNEKLFF.

J is TRBJ1-1 and V is TRBV5-1; 9 bases line up with TRBD1. Losses at the gene ends were 0 bases for V and 6 bases for J; bases not matched to a gene: 6. The CDR3 runs to 15 residues. Germline CDR1 is SGHRS and CDR2 is YFSETQ. The CDR3 sequence is CASSLVTGGSPEAFF. The CDR3 DNA sequence: TGCGCCAGCAGCTTGGTCACAGGGGGCAGTCCTGAAGCTTTCTTT.

The gene calls are TRBV6-5 and TRBJ1-1; D gene unclear. The germline V gene has CDR1 MNHEY and CDR2 SVGAGI. Trimming removed 0 bases at V and 4 bases at J, with 9 bases between. The CDR3 covers 14 residues. This CDR3 reads CASSYSRIVTEAFF. CDR3 DNA sequence: TGTGCCAGCAGTTACTCGAGGATTGTCACTGAAGCTTTCTTT.

This chain connects TRBV6-1 to TRBJ1-2; perhaps TRBD1 as D (6 bases). There are 16 residues in the CDR3. Between the trimmed V and J ends, which lost 2 bases and 4 bases, there was a span of 17 bases. From germline, CDR1 is MNHNS and CDR2 SASEGT. The CDR3 nucleotides are TGTGCCAGCAGTGAAAGATGGGGGCAGGGAGCCTATGGCTACACCTTC. Translating it yields CASSERWGQGAYGYTF.

The chain joins TRBV6-5 to TRBJ2-1; the match to TRBD1 covers 10 bases. J was trimmed by 8 bases and V by 6 bases; bases with no gene match: 4. The CDR3 runs to 13 residues. In germline, CDR1 is MNHEY, CDR2 SVGAGI. CDR3 region: CASRPGQGHEQFF. The CDR3 bases are TGTGCCAGCAGGCCGGGACAGGGGCATGAGCAGTTCTTC.

The rearrangement uses TRBV10-1 and TRBJ1-1; no reliable D call. V was shortened by 6 bases and J by 3 bases, with 11 bases between the two germline ends. The CDR3 totals 13 residues. Germline CDR1 is WNHNN and CDR2 is SYGVQD (reference sequence). CDR3 DNA sequence: TGCGCCAGCAGGGCGAATAGAGACACTGAAGCTTTCTTT. Encoded protein: CASRANRDTEAFF.

This chain uses TRBV5-1 with TRBJ1-5; D gene ambiguous. V lost 1 base and J 0 bases, leaving 2 bases between the germline ends. The CDR3 totals 13 residues. The germline V gene encodes CDR1 SGHRS and CDR2 YFSETQ. The CDR3 DNA follows: TGCGCCAGCAGCTTGTTTAGCAATCAGCCCCAGCATTTT. This translates into CASSLFSNQPQHF.

The J gene is TRBJ1-2, the V gene TRBV5-1, with D maybe TRBD1 (6 bases). The germline V gene encodes CDR1 SGHRS and CDR2 YFSETQ. The ends were cut back, 0 bases at V and 3 bases at J, with 6 bases in the middle. CDR3 size: 13 residues. The CDR3 DNA is TGCGCCAGCAGCTTGGCAGGGGACTATGGCTACACCTTC. Amino acids: CASSLAGDYGYTF.

The chain employs TRBV5-6 and TRBJ1-4, with D unclear. The CDR3 loop spans 15 amino acids. V was clipped by 4 bases and J by 4 bases, with 14 bases between them. Per germline, CDR1 SGHDT and CDR2 YYEEEE. CDR3 in amino acids: CASSPLSRINEKLFF. Written as DNA, the CDR3 is TGTGCCAGCAGCCCCCTCTCGCGGATTAATGAAAAACTGTTTTTT.

The chain has TRBV27 and TRBJ2-3; D unclear. Germline V gene data show CDR1 as MNHEY and CDR2 as SMNVEV (reference sequence). V lost 6 bases, J lost 2 bases, and 9 bases lay in between. The CDR3 extends over 13 amino acids. The CDR3 nucleotides read TGTGCCAGCAGCCCTCCCAACACAGATACGCAGTATTTT. Its translation is CASSPPNTDTQYF.